This T cell receptor (beta chain) stems from a study of blood T cell repertoires in COVID-19. J lost 5 bases, V lost 7 bases, and 4 bases had no gene match. The germline gives CDR1 MGHDK, CDR2 SYGVNS. CDR3 size: 13 residues. Profiling relied on immunoSEQ multiplex PCR, and the TCRdb table lists in-frame clones only, not all of them. The sample has 150,000 to 200,000 clones, around 79% seen once. Membership in each cohort depended on participant-reported clinical history. Material for sequencing was PBMCs or T cells enriched from blood (not recorded which). The chain couples TRBV25-1 to TRBJ1-2, with TRBD1 identical over 10 bases. This receptor was obtained from a man over 45 who had recovered from COVID-19. CDR3 sequence reads: CASISDRGYGYTF. CDR3 in DNA: TGTGCCAGCATATCGGACAGGGGGTATGGCTACACCTTC.